Listed below are T cell receptor beta chains from one sample, sequenced in a study of blood T cells in healthy people across ages. TCRdb re-analysed the 5' RACE reads in MiXCR, keeping a single row per CDR3 protein. The sample contains around 1,500,000 distinct CDR3 sequences, roughly 45% of which appear only once. The sequenced sample consisted of blood. The receptors shown here come from a woman aged 18 to 35 in good health. Each CDR3 is given with its conserved first and last residue. The D gene is left open where the match is weak. Rows give clone size only sometimes, using once, few, many, or a class for an expanded clone.

v_gene	d_gene	abundance	j_gene	CDR3nt	CDR3aa
TRBV11-1	TRBD2	NA	TRBJ2-1	TGTGCCAGCAGCCCGCCCCCGGGAGGGAATGAGCAGTTCTTC	CASSPPPGGNEQFF
TRBV27	TRBD1	NA	TRBJ2-7	TGTGCCAGCAGTCCTATACACCCGGGACAGGGTAGGAATGAGCAGTACTTC	CASSPIHPGQGRNEQYF
TRBV19	NA	NA	TRBJ2-7	TGTGCCAGTAGTACCGGCCGCAGGGACTCCTACGAGCAGTACTTC	CASSTGRRDSYEQYF
TRBV15	NA	NA	TRBJ2-2	TGTGCCACCAGCAGAGTCGGGGGCCGCACCGGGGAGCTGTTTTTT	CATSRVGGRTGELFF
TRBV7-9	NA	few	TRBJ1-2	TGTGCCACCCGGGGTCGGACGGCTAACTATGGCTACACCTTC	CATRGRTANYGYTF
TRBV28	NA	NA	TRBJ2-1	TGTGCCAGCAGCTCGACAGCCCAAGGGCAGTTCTTC	CASSSTAQGQFF
TRBV10-3	NA	few	TRBJ2-1	TGTGCCATCAGTGAGCACAACAATGAGCAGTTCTTC	CAISEHNNEQFF
TRBV6-4	TRBD2	few	TRBJ2-1	TGTGCCAGCAGTGACTCTGGCGGGAGGGGCTACAATGAGCAGTTCTTC	CASSDSGGRGYNEQFF
TRBV20-1	NA	NA	TRBJ1-4	TGCAGTGCTAGAGAGGACCGGATCCACGAAAAACTGTTTTTT	CSAREDRIHEKLFF
TRBV6-4	TRBD2	NA	TRBJ2-1	TGTGCCAGCAGTGAATTCTATAGGACTAGCGGATACAATGAGCAGTTCTTC	CASSEFYRTSGYNEQFF
TRBV20-1	NA	few	TRBJ1-2	TGCAGTGCTAGAGATCCGGACAGAAGCTATGGCTACACCTTC	CSARDPDRSYGYTF
TRBV28	NA	few	TRBJ2-7	TGTGCCAGCAGTTGGGAGCTCCGGGCCGCCGGCTACGAGCAGTACTTC	CASSWELRAAGYEQYF